This T cell receptor beta chain appears in the sequencing data of a study of blood T cell repertoires in COVID-19. Study context: Specimens from acute and convalescent COVID-19 originated in the United States, Italy and Spain. In each case, the material was cDNA or gDNA derived from T cells, B-cell-depleted T cells, or PBMCs.

The CDR3 runs 13 residues. CDR1 and CDR2 from the germline V gene are SNHLY and FYNNEI. Between the trimmed V and J ends, which lost 5 bases and 5 bases, there was a span of 10 bases. As processed by the authors: Cell counts per sample came from amplifying reference gene primers. Profiled with immunoSEQ multiplex PCR; TCRdb holds only in-frame clones, not every one. The V and J calls and clone size come from that table; D and trimming were worked out from the DNA. The sample has around 270,000 clones; approximately 90% are singletons. The clonotype originates from a man aged 25-45 years with acute or convalescent COVID-19. The chain joins TRBV2 to TRBJ2-4; a possible D gene is TRBD2 (5 bases). Sequencing was performed on peripheral blood. Written as DNA, the CDR3 is TGTGCCAGCAGTAGCGGATCTGAAAACATTCAGTACTTC. Protein: CASSSGSENIQYF.